One and the same sample provided the 26 T cell receptor beta chains below, sequenced in a study of human T cells and chemical hapten exposure. Time point meaning: pre-sensitization, week 0. As for treatment: therapeutic diphenylcyclopropenone sensitization with weekly scalp DPC. TCRdb analysed the RACE reads with MiXCR anew, one entry per CDR3 protein. The profile shows 350,000 to 450,000 distinct CDR3 sequences, 4.5% to 6% of them singletons. The sequenced sample was whole blood, obtained in connection with sensitization to the hapten diphenylcyclopropenone (DPC). These receptor sequences come from a woman between 45 and 60 years old with alopecia areata. Some clones in this sample may be carry-over from other donors' samples.

This chain links TRBV20-1 with TRBJ1-1, with no clear D. Germline assignment: CDR1 DFQATT and CDR2 SNEGSKA (reference sequence). V shed 6 bases and J shed 4 bases, with 12 bases lying between them. The length of the CDR3 is 12 residues. The CDR3 sequence: CSASRVSTEAFF. CDR3 coding DNA: TGCAGTGCCTCACGGGTGAGCACTGAAGCTTTCTTT.

The rearrangement links TRBV19 to TRBJ1-5; D call uncertain. Trimming removed 5 bases at V and 4 bases at J, with 12 bases between. This CDR3 region has 14 residues. Germline CDR1 reads LNHDA; CDR2 reads SQIVND (reference sequence). The CDR3 sequence is CASSYSLANQPQHF. CDR3 nucleotides: TGTGCCAGTAGTTATAGCCTGGCGAATCAGCCCCAGCATTTT.

This clonotype was recorded many times. The chain employs TRBV6-5 and TRBJ1-4; 7 bases agree with TRBD1. Germline V gene data show CDR1 as MNHEY and CDR2 as SVGAGI. The J segment lost 5 bases and the V segment lost 3 bases, leaving 9 bases of the junction unmatched. The CDR3 contains 16 residues. The CDR3 DNA reads TGTGCCAGCAGTTATTCCCATGGGACAGAAAATGAAAAACTGTTTTTT. Protein product: CASSYSHGTENEKLFF.

This clonotype turned up a few times. The rearrangement links TRBV7-2 to TRBJ2-3; TRBD2 matches 12 bases. Germline V gives CDR1 SGHTA, CDR2 FQGNSA. After removal of 7 bases from V and 0 bases from J, the junction contained 5 bases not matched to a gene. This CDR3 contains 16 residues. CDR3 sequence (DNA): TGTGCCAGCACCGACGGACTAGCGGGGAGCACAGATACGCAGTATTTT. This translates into CASTDGLAGSTDTQYF.

In its sample, this clonotype was seen many times. The chain uses TRBV29-1 and TRBJ2-2; 7 bases are a match to TRBD2. In germline, CDR1 is SQVTM, CDR2 ANQGSEA. This CDR3 is 16 amino acids long. Germline trimming cut 7 bases from V and 1 base from J; bases unmatched to any gene: 12. The CDR3 DNA reads TGCAGCGGGGGAGGCGGGAGCTATGAGAACACCGGGGAGCTGTTTTTT. It yields the protein CSGGGGSYENTGELFF.

This clonotype was picked up a small number of times. The rearrangement joins TRBV7-2 to TRBJ2-1; TRBD2 matches 8 bases. Germline V gene data show CDR1 as SGHTA and CDR2 as FQGNSA. J lost 4 bases, V lost 7 bases, and 12 bases had no gene match. The CDR3 is 16 residues long. The CDR3 sequence is CASTSPPTSDYNEQFF. The CDR3 nucleotides are TGTGCCAGCACCTCCCCGCCGACTAGCGATTACAATGAGCAGTTCTTC.

There are many counts of this clonotype. The rearrangement joins TRBV5-6 to TRBJ2-6; D unresolved. This CDR3 is 12 amino acids long. Germline V gives CDR1 SGHDT, CDR2 YYEEEE. V shed 2 bases and J shed 3 bases, with 0 bases lying between them. CDR3 nucleotide sequence: TGTGCCAGCAGCTTTGGGGCCAACGTCCTGACTTTC. Protein sequence: CASSFGANVLTF.

This clonotype has ten or more counts. The V call is TRBV15, the J call TRBJ2-7; unclear D gene. The CDR3 has 12 amino acids. The V gene's germline CDR1 is LNHNV and CDR2 YYDKDF (reference sequence). V lost 0 bases and J 4 bases, leaving 4 bases between the germline ends. CDR3 residues: CATSRDRYEQYF. CDR3 coding DNA: TGTGCCACCAGCAGAGATAGGTACGAGCAGTACTTC. Complete variable domain (other parts from reference TRBV15 and TRBJ2-7): DAMVIQNPRYQVTQFGKPVTLSCSQTLNHNVMYWYQQKSSQAPKLLFHYYDKDFNNEADTPDNFQSRRPNTSFCFLDIRSPGLGDTAMYLCATSRDRYEQYFGPGTRLTVT.

This clonotype has a count of ten or more. The chain has TRBV28 and TRBJ1-2, with D unresolved. This CDR3 region has 13 residues. The V and J ends lost 3 bases and 2 bases respectively, with 7 bases between them. In germline, CDR1 is MDHEN, CDR2 SYDVKM. The CDR3 loop is CASSFGPNYGYTF. The DNA for the CDR3 is TGTGCCAGCAGTTTTGGGCCCAACTATGGCTACACCTTC.

With regard to this clonotype: One junction end does not reproduce the germline sequence, and a read error may be involved. The chain joins TRBV13 to TRBJ1-1; the D is unclear. The germline V gene encodes CDR1 PRHDT and CDR2 FYEKMQ (reference sequence). This CDR3 contains 15 residues. The CDR3 region is CASSLRLPGDPTFTF. In DNA form, the CDR3 reads TGTGCCAGCAGCTTACGACTGCCGGGAGACCCGACTTTTACTTTT.

This clonotype occurred many times. V is TRBV20-1 and J is TRBJ2-7, with 13 bases identical to TRBD2. The CDR3 has 14 amino acids. Trimming removed 6 bases from V and 7 bases from J; junction bases left unmatched: 9. Per germline, CDR1 DFQATT and CDR2 SNEGSKA (reference sequence). In nucleotides, the CDR3 is TGCAGTGCCCAGACTAGCGGGGGGTTGGGAGAGCAGTACTTC. Amino acid sequence: CSAQTSGGLGEQYF.

This clonotype was seen more than once but under ten times. CDR3 sequence reads: CATSDFPEDSNEQFF. CDR3 nucleotide sequence: TGTGCCACCAGTGATTTCCCCGAGGACTCGAATGAGCAGTTCTTC. The gene calls are TRBV24-1 and TRBJ2-1; tentatively, D is TRBD2 (5 bases). Trimming shortened V by 1 base and J by 7 bases, and 13 bases separated the two germline ends. The CDR3 spans 15 residues. Germline values: CDR1 KGHDR, CDR2 SFDVKD.

There are a few counts of this clonotype. The J gene is TRBJ2-1, the V gene TRBV12-5; D may be TRBD2 (6 bases). Looked up from germline, CDR1 is LGHNT and CDR2 is FRNRAP. The V gene lost 6 bases and the J gene lost 7 bases, with 13 bases spanning the gap. The CDR3 contains 13 residues. DNA of the CDR3: TGTGCTAGTGGAACCGGGACTCTTAATGAGCAGTTCTTC. Amino acids: CASGTGTLNEQFF.

This clonotype was found a few times. The chain couples TRBV4-3 to TRBJ2-7, with D possibly called TRBD1 or TRBD2 (5 bases each). CDR3 length: 16 residues. V shed 0 bases and J shed 3 bases, with 15 bases lying between them. Germline V gives CDR1 LGHNA, CDR2 YSLEER. The CDR3 region is CASSQDQGDGDYEQYF. CDR3 nucleotide sequence: TGCGCCAGCAGCCAAGATCAGGGAGACGGGGACTACGAGCAGTACTTC.

This chain links TRBV7-6 with TRBJ2-7; D is unresolved. CDR1 and CDR2 (germline): SGHVS, FNYEAQ. The CDR3 sequence is 11 residues long. The V gene lost 6 bases and the J gene lost 6 bases, with 9 bases spanning the gap. CDR3 sequence (DNA): TGTGCCAGCAGTCATGAGGCCGAGCAGTACTTC. Its translation is CASSHEAEQYF.

This clonotype was seen at least ten times. This chain connects TRBV4-1 to TRBJ2-3; D might be TRBD2 (5 bases). CDR1 is MGHRA and CDR2 is YSYEKL in the germline V gene. The length of the CDR3 is 19 residues. V gave up 0 bases and J gave up 5 bases, with 24 bases separating them. Written as DNA, the CDR3 is TGCGCCAGCAGCCAAGATCCCATGGCGGCCCAGAGGGAAATAGATACGCAGTATTTT. Its protein is CASSQDPMAAQREIDTQYF.

This clonotype was detected many times. The rearrangement uses TRBV12-3 or TRBV12-4 and TRBJ2-7, with D tentatively TRBD1 or TRBD2 (6 bases each). The V end lost 3 bases, the J end lost 6 bases, and 12 bases lay between the germline ends. CDR3 length: 13 amino acids. Written as DNA, the CDR3 is TGTGCCAGCAGTTTCGCGCCGGGGGCCGAGCAGTACTTC. It translates to CASSFAPGAEQYF.

This clonotype has at least ten counts. V usage is TRBV10-3 and J usage is TRBJ2-2; D is unclear. V was cut by 3 bases and J by 3 bases, with 5 bases left in between. Per germline, CDR1 ENHRY and CDR2 SYGVKD. The CDR3 covers 13 residues. The CDR3 is CAISEDHTGELFF. CDR3 DNA: TGTGCCATCAGTGAAGACCACACCGGGGAGCTGTTTTTT.

This clonotype was counted at least ten times. The V call is TRBV7-2, the J call TRBJ2-3; 8 bases fit TRBD2. CDR3 size: 15 residues. Germline CDR1 reads SGHTA; CDR2 reads FQGNSA. The ends lost 1 base at V and 6 bases at J; junction bases unmatched: 6. CDR3 bases: TGTGCCAGCAGCTTAGATGGGACTAGTCCCGATACGCAGTATTTT. Its protein product is CASSLDGTSPDTQYF.

About this clonotype itself: Being one base from a much bigger clone, this may be a read error. The CDR3 does not end in the conserved phenylalanine or tryptophan, so this is likely a read error. The chain couples TRBV27 to TRBJ2-4, with D perhaps being TRBD1 or TRBD2 (6 bases each). Trimming removed 2 bases at V and 0 bases at J, with 14 bases between. The CDR3 spans 17 residues. CDR1 is MNHEY and CDR2 is SMNVEV in the germline V gene (reference sequence). The DNA of the CDR3 is TGTGCCAGCAGTTTACGGTTAGGGGGGATAGCCAAAAACATTCAGTACCTC. Amino acid sequence: CASSLRLGGIAKNIQYL.

This clonotype was counted between two and nine times. V and J are TRBV6-5 and TRBJ2-6; 10 positions agree with TRBD1. Per the germline V gene, CDR1 is MNHEY and CDR2 is SVGAGI. The length of the CDR3 is 17 residues. V trimming: 5 bases; J trimming: 4 bases; junction bases outside the gene matches: 8. CDR3 residues: CASSHRDRGAGANVLTF. CDR3 bases: TGTGCCAGCAGTCACCGGGACAGGGGTGCAGGGGCCAACGTCCTGACTTTC.

This chain connects TRBV12-3 or TRBV12-4 to TRBJ1-4; D not certain. Trimming removed 5 bases from V and 4 bases from J, with 11 bases in between. CDR3 length equals 14 residues. The CDR3, as DNA: TGTGCCAGCAGTACCGGGCCTTTTAATGAAAAACTGTTTTTT. This encodes CASSTGPFNEKLFF.

V and J are TRBV10-2 and TRBJ1-3; no reliable D call. Per the germline V gene, CDR1 is WSHSY and CDR2 is SAAADI. The length of the CDR3 is 15 residues. V lost 2 bases to trimming and J lost 0 bases, with 8 bases between them. The CDR3 sequence: CASSETPSSGNTIYF. CDR3 sequence (DNA): TGCGCCAGCAGTGAGACACCGAGCTCTGGAAACACCATATATTTT.

This clonotype showed up many times. The chain carries TRBV29-1 and TRBJ2-7, with 12 bases lining up with TRBD1. The CDR3 has 14 amino acids. Germline V gene data show CDR1 as SQVTM and CDR2 as ANQGSEA. V gave up 3 bases and J gave up 7 bases; unmatched junction bases: 7. This CDR3 is CSVDPGQGAREQYF. In DNA form, the CDR3 reads TGCAGCGTTGACCCGGGACAGGGGGCAAGGGAGCAGTACTTC.

Many counts were recorded for this clonotype. The rearrangement links TRBV6-5 to TRBJ1-5; D is ambiguous. Germline CDR1 reads MNHEY; CDR2 reads SVGAGI. The CDR3 loop spans 15 amino acids. The V and J ends lost 0 bases and 8 bases respectively, with 14 bases between them. CDR3 residues: CASSYSGTTREPQHF. CDR3 nucleotide sequence: TGTGCCAGCAGTTACTCCGGCACCACCCGGGAGCCCCAGCATTTT.

The chain uses TRBV27 and TRBJ1-2; no definite D call. V was clipped by 5 bases and J by 0 bases, with 4 bases between them. The CDR3 consists of 12 residues. Germline lookup yields CDR1 MNHEY and CDR2 SMNVEV (reference sequence). This chain's CDR3 is CASSGANYGYTF. CDR3 in DNA: TGTGCCAGCAGTGGGGCTAACTATGGCTACACCTTC.